These 8 T cell receptor beta chains came from one sample sequenced in a study of blood T cell repertoires in COVID-19. Repertoires were generated with immunoSEQ multiplex PCR, while TCRdb's copy carries only in-frame clones and drops some. The sample holds 200,000 to 250,000 clones, 70% to 90% seen once. What was sequenced was peripheral blood. These receptors all stem from a woman between 18 and 30 years old who had recovered from COVID-19.

This chain's CDR3 is CASSFRDKGIQYF. CDR3 bases: TGTGCCAGCAGCTTCCGGGACAAGGGCATTCAGTACTTC. The rearrangement links TRBV21-1 to TRBJ2-4; no check of the table's D call, TRBD1, against the DNA was made. TRBV21-1 is deemed a pseudogene. CDR3 length: 13 residues.

This chain connects TRBV10-3 to TRBJ1-4; 11 nucleotides align to TRBD1. The CDR3 runs to 15 residues. Germline V gene data show CDR1 as ENHRY and CDR2 as SYGVKD. Unmatched junction bases numbered 3, after V lost 1 base and J lost 8 bases. The CDR3 region is CAISEWTGGREKLFF. In DNA, the CDR3 is TGTGCCATCAGTGAGTGGACAGGGGGCCGGGAAAAACTGTTTTTT.

The genes are TRBV7-7 and TRBJ2-1, with D uncertain. CDR3 length: 15 residues. The V end lost 0 bases, the J end lost 2 bases, and 8 bases lay between the germline ends. Germline V gene data show CDR1 as SSHAT and CDR2 as FNYEAQ (reference sequence). The CDR3 here is CASSLAQSPYNEQFF. The CDR3 DNA reads TGTGCCAGCAGCTTAGCACAATCCCCCTACAATGAGCAGTTCTTC.

Only one count was recorded for this clone. This rearrangement joins TRBV19 to TRBJ1-2; tentative D call: TRBD1 (6 bases). Deletions cut 0 bases from V and 8 bases from J, with 19 bases between. The CDR3 length is 16 residues. Germline V gives CDR1 LNHDA, CDR2 SQIVND (reference sequence). CDR3 region: CASSIDRSVTGQGYTF. The CDR3 DNA reads TGTGCCAGTAGTATAGATAGGAGCGTGACAGGCCAGGGCTACACCTTC.

This chain links TRBV11-1 with TRBJ1-2; no clear D gene. This CDR3 comprises 15 residues. The germline CDR1 and CDR2 sequences are SGHAT and FQDESV (reference sequence). Between the trimmed V and J ends, which lost 5 bases and 4 bases, there was a span of 17 bases. DNA of the CDR3: TGTGCCAGCAGCCTCGCCCCGGAGGGATCCTATGGCTACACCTTC. It yields the protein CASSLAPEGSYGYTF.

J is TRBJ2-1 and V is TRBV3-1 (or the pseudogene TRBV3-2), with TRBD2 as a possible D gene (6 bases). Germline CDR1 and CDR2: LGHDT and YNNKEL (reference sequence). This CDR3 region has 16 residues. Trimming stripped 1 base from V and 7 bases from J, with 17 bases between. CDR3 amino acids: CASSQVYGGDSNEQFF. CDR3 bases: TGTGCCAGCAGCCAAGTCTACGGGGGAGACAGTAATGAGCAGTTCTTC.

This clone showed up just once. CDR3 coding DNA: TGTGCCAGCAGCCCCGGGACAGGGGAAGCTTTCTTT. Translating gives CASSPGTGEAFF. The V call is TRBV7-3, the J call TRBJ1-1, with 9 bases lining up with TRBD1. V trimming: 5 bases; J trimming: 8 bases; junction bases outside the gene matches: 3. From germline, CDR1 is SGHTA and CDR2 FQGTGA. The CDR3 is 12 amino acids.

The CDR3 region is CASSLSTSGSSHEQYF. DNA of the CDR3: TGTGCCAGCAGTTTGTCGACTAGCGGGAGTTCCCACGAGCAGTACTTC. The gene calls are TRBV27 and TRBJ2-7, with 12 bases that match TRBD2. CDR1 and CDR2 (germline): MNHEY, SMNVEV (reference sequence). The CDR3 runs to 16 residues. Germline trimming cut 3 bases from V and 5 bases from J; bases unmatched to any gene: 8.